This is a list of T cell receptor beta chains from one sample in a study of OX40 agonist ivuxolimab in advanced cancers. Using immunoSEQ multiplex PCR, the repertoire was profiled, and TCRdb retains in-frame clones only, with some absent. Of around 30,000 clones detected, 80% to 85% appear once; the ten largest clones hold approximately 21%. The sample was CD4+ or CD8+ T cells sorted from blood, taken in a trial of the OX40 agonist ivuxolimab. The receptors shown here come from an adult with an advanced solid tumor such as melanoma, head and neck, liver or kidney cancer. Each CDR3 is given with its conserved first and last residue. D genes are given only for firm matches. Expanded clones get a size class; other rows say once, few or many, or leave the size out.

v_gene,d_gene,abundance,j_gene,CDR3nt,CDR3aa
TRBV6-6,TRBD2,NA,TRBJ2-3,TGTGCCAGCGGTGGACTAGCGGGGGGCGCAGATACGCAGTATTTT,CASGGLAGGADTQYF
TRBV19,NA,NA,TRBJ2-5,TGTGCCAGTAGTATAGAGGACACGGAAGAGACCCAGTACTTC,CASSIEDTEETQYF
TRBV6-1,NA,medium-sized,TRBJ1-1,TGTGCCAGCAGCCCCGGTGAGAACACTGAAGCTTTCTTT,CASSPGENTEAFF
TRBV19,TRBD1,NA,TRBJ1-2,TGTGCCAGTAGTATGGAACAGGGGGCCGGTGGCTACACCTTC,CASSMEQGAGGYTF
TRBV15,NA,NA,TRBJ1-1,TGTGCCACCAGCAGTGACCGAATGAACACTGAAGCTTTCTTT,CATSSDRMNTEAFF
TRBV6-1,TRBD2,NA,TRBJ2-7,TGTGCCAGCATTGGCGGGGGGGTAAGGTACTTC,CASIGGGVRYF
TRBV30,TRBD1,once,TRBJ1-6,TGTGCCTGGAAAATGGACAGGAAATTTTCACCCCTCCACTTT,CAWKMDRKFSPLHF
TRBV5-1,NA,NA,TRBJ2-2,TGCGCCAGCAGCCTACACAGGGGGAGGGCCGGGGAGCTGTTTTTT,CASSLHRGRAGELFF
TRBV27,TRBD1,NA,TRBJ2-2,TGTGCCAGCAGCCCAAACAGGGGCACCGGGGAGCTGTTTTTT,CASSPNRGTGELFF
TRBV27,NA,NA,TRBJ1-1,TGTGCCAGCAAGAGGGGAGTCGGCACTGAAGCTTTCTTT,CASKRGVGTEAFF
TRBV4-2,TRBD2,NA,TRBJ2-5,TGTGCCAGCAGCCAAGATTCCAGGGAAGCGGGGCACCAAGAGACCCAGTACTTC,CASSQDSREAGHQETQYF
TRBV7-9,NA,NA,TRBJ1-3,TGTGCCAGCAGCTTTCACAGGGCCTCTGGAAACACCATATATTTT,CASSFHRASGNTIYF